This TCR beta chain was sequenced in a study of tissue T cells after allogeneic stem cell transplantation. Study conclusions and caveats: Only a limited share of tissue TCRs appeared in blood or spleen.

Germline assignment: CDR1 MNHEY and CDR2 SVGAGI. The length of the CDR3 is 13 residues. The ends were cut back, 10 bases at V and 4 bases at J, with 13 bases in the middle. The method was immunoSEQ multiplex PCR; TCRdb's version includes in-frame clones alone and lacks a portion of them. The repertoire has around 4,300 clones, around 67% of them found once; the top ten carry 6.9%. Non-transplant comparator patients with other cancers had at least five gastrointestinal samples and no known gastrointestinal disease. For this clone: Its specificity is unknown.

The material sequenced was left colon tissue, taken at autopsy. The chain recombines TRBV6-5 with TRBJ2-2; D unclear. This clonotype originated in a male donor older than 55 with lung cancer. The CDR3: CATDRWGTGELFF. Written as DNA, the CDR3 is TGTGCCACTGACCGGTGGGGCACCGGGGAGCTGTTTTTT.